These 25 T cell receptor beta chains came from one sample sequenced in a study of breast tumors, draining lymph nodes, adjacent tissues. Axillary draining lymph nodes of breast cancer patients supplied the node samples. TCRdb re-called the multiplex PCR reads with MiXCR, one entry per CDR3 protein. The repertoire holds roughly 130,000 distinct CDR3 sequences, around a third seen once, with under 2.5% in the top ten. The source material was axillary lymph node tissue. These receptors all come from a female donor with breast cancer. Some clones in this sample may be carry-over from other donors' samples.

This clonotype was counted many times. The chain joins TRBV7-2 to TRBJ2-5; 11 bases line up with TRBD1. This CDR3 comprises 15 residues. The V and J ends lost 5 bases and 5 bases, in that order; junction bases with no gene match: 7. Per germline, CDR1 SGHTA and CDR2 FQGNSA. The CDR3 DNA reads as TGTGCCAGCAGCCGGAAGGACAGGGGGCTTGAGACCCAGTACTTC. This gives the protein CASSRKDRGLETQYF. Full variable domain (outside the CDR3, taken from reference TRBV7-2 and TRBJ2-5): GAGVSQSPSNKVTEKGKDVELRCDPISGHTALYWYRQSLGQGLEFLIYFQGNSAPDKSGLPSDRFSAERTGGSVSTLTIQRTQQEDSAVYLCASSRKDRGLETQYFGPGTRLLVL.

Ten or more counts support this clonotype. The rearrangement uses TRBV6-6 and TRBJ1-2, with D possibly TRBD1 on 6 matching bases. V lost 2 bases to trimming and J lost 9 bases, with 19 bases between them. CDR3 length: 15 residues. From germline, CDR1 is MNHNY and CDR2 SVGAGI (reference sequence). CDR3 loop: CASSYPGTHSTSYTF. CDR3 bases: TGTGCCAGCAGTTACCCCGGGACACACTCTACGAGCTACACCTTC.

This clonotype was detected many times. CDR3 coding DNA: TGTGCCACCAGTGACAGGATGAGCACAGATACGCAGTATTTT. Its translation: CATSDRMSTDTQYF. The rearrangement joins TRBV24-1 to TRBJ2-3; the D is unclear. V lost 4 bases and J 0 bases, leaving 7 bases between the germline ends. This CDR3 has 14 residues. CDR1 and CDR2 (germline): KGHDR, SFDVKD.

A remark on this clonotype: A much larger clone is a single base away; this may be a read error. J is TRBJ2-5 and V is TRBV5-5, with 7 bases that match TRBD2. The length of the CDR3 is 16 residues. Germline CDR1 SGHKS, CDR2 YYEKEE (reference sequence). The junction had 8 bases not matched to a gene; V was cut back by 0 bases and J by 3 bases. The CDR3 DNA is TGTGCCAGCAGCTTGGGTCGGCGGGGGTCAGAAGAGACCCAGTACTTC. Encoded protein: CASSLGRRGSEETQYF.

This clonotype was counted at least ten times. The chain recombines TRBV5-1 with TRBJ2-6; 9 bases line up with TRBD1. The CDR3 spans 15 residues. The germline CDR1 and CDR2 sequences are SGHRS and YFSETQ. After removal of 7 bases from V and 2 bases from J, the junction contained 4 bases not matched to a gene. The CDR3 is CASGQGIAGANVLTF. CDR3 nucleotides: TGCGCCAGCGGACAGGGGATTGCTGGGGCCAACGTCCTGACTTTC.

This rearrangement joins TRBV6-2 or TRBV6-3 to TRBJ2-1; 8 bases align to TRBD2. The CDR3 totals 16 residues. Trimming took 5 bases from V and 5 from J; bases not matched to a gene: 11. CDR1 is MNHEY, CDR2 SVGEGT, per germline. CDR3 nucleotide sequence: TGTGCCAGCAGTCACGGGGGCGGGGGGCCCAACAATGAGCAGTTCTTC. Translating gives CASSHGGGGPNNEQFF.

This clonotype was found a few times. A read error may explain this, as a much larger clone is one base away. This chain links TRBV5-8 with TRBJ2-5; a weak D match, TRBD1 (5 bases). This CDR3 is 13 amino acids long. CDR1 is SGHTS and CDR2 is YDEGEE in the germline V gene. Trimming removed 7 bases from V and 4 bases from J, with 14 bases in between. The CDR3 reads CASSGHRPETQYF. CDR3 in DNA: TGTGCCAGCTCCGGACACCGCCCAGAGACCCAGTACTTC. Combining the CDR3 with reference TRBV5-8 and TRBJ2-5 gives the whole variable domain EAGVTQSPTHLIKTRGQQATLRCSPISGHTSVYWYQQALGLGLQFLLWYDEGEERNRGNFPPRFSGRQFPNYSSELNVNALELEDSALYLCASSGHRPETQYFGPGTRLLVL.

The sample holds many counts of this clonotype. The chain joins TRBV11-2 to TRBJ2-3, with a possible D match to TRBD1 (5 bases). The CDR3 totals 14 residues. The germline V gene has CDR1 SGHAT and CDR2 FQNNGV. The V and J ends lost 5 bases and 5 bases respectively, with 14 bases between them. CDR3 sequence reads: CASSLAPRVDTQYF. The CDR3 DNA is TGTGCCAGCAGCCTCGCCCCCAGGGTAGATACGCAGTATTTT. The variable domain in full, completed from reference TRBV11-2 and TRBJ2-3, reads EAGVAQSPRYKIIEKRQSVAFWCNPISGHATLYWYQQILGQGPKLLIQFQNNGVVDDSQLPKDRFSAERLKGVDSTLKIQPAKLEDSAVYLCASSLAPRVDTQYFGPGTRLTVL.

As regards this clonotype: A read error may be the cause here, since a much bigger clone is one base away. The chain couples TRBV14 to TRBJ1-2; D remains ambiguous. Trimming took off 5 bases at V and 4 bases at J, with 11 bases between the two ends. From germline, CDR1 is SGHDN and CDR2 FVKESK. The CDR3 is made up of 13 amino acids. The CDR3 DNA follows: TGTGCCAGCAGCGGAACAAGGTCCTATGGCTACACCTTC. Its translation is CASSGTRSYGYTF.

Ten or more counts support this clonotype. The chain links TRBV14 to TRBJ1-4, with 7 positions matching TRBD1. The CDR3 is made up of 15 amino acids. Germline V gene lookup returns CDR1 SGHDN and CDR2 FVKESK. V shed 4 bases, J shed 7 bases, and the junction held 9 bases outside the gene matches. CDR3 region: CASSRRQGLGEKLFF. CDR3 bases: TGTGCCAGCAGCCGACGACAGGGATTAGGTGAAAAACTGTTTTTT.

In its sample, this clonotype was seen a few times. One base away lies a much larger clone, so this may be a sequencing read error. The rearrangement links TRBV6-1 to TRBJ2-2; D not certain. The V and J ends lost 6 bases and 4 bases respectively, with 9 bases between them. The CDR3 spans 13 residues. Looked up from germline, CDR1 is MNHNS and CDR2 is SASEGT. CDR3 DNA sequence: TGTGCCAGCAGACTTTGTCGCACCGGGGAGCTGTTTTTT. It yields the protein CASRLCRTGELFF.

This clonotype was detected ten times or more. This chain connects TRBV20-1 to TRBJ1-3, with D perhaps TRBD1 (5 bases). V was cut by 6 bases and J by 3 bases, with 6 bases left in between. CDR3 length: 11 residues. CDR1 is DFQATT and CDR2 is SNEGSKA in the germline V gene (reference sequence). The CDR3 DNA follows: TGCAGTGCAGGGGTTGGAAACACCATATATTTT. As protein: CSAGVGNTIYF.

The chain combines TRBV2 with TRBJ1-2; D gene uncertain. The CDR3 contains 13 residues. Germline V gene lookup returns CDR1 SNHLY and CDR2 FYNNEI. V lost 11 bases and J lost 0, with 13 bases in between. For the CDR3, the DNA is TGTGCCTTGGGGAGGGCTCCTAACTATGGCTACACCTTC. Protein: CALGRAPNYGYTF.

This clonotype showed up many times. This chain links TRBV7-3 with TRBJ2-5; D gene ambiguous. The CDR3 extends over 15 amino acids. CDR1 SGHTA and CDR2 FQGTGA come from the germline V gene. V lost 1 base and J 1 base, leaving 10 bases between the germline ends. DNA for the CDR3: TGTGCCAGCAGCTTAATCGGGTCCGTCCAAGAGACCCAGTACTTC. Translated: CASSLIGSVQETQYF.

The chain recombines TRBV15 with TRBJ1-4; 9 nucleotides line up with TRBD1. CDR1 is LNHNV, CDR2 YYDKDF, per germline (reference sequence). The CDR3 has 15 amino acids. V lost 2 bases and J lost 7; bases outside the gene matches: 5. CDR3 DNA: TGTGCCACCAGCAGAAGAAGGGACAGGGTTGAAAAACTGTTTTTT. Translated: CATSRRRDRVEKLFF.

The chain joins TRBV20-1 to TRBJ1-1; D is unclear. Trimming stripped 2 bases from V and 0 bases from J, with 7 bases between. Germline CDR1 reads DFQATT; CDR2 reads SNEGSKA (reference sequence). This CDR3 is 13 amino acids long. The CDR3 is CSARQALNTEAFF. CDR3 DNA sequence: TGCAGTGCTAGACAAGCCTTGAACACTGAAGCTTTCTTT.

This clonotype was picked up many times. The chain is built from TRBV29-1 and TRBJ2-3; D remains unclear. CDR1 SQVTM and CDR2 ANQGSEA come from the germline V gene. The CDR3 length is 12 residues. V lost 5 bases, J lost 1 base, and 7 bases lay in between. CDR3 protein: CSVFTGTDTQYF. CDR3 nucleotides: TGCAGCGTTTTTACGGGCACAGATACGCAGTATTTT.

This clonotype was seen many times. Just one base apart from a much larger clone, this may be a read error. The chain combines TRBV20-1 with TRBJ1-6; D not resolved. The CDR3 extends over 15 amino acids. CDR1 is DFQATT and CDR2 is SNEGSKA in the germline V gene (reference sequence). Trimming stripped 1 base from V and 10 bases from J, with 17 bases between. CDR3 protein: CSARGRGKGTSPLHF. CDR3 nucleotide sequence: TGCAGTGCTAGAGGAAGAGGGAAGGGAACGTCACCCCTCCACTTT.

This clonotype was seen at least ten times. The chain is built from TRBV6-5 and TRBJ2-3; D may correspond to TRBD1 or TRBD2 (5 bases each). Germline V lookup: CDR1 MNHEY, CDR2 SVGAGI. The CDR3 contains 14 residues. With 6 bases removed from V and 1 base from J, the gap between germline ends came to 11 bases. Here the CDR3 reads CASRVQGGTDTQYF. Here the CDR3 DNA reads TGTGCCAGCAGGGTTCAGGGAGGCACAGATACGCAGTATTTT.

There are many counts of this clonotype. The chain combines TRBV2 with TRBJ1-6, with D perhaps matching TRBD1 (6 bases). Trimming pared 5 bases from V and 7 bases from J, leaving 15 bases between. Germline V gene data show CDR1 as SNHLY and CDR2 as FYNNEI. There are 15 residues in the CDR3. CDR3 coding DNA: TGTGCCAGCAGTCTCGACAGGCCGGGGAATTCACCCCTCCACTTT. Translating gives CASSLDRPGNSPLHF.

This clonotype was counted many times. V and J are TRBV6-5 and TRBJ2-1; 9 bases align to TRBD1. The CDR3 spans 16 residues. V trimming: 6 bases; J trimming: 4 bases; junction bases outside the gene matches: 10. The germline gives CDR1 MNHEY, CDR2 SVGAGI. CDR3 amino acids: CASSRGDRGFYNEQFF. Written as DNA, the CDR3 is TGTGCCAGCAGCCGAGGCGACAGGGGGTTTTACAATGAGCAGTTCTTC.

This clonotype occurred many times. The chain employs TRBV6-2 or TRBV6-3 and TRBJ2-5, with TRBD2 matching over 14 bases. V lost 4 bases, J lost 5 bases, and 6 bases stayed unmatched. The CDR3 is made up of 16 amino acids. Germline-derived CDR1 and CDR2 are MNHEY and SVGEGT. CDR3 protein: CASSSTSGGGGETQYF. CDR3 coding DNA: TGTGCCAGCAGTTCGACTAGCGGGGGGGGCGGCGAGACCCAGTACTTC.

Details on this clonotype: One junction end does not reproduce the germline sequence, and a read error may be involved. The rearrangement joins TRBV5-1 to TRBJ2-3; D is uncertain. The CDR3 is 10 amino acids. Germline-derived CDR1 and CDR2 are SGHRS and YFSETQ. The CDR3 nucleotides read TGCGCCAGCAGCCAAGATCAGTCCGGTTTT. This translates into CASSQDQSGF.

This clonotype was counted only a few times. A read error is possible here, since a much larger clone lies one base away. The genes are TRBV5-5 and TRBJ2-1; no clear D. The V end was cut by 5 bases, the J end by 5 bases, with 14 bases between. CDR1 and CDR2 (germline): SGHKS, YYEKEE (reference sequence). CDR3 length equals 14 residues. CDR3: CASRSLGSHNEQFF. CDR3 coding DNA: TGTGCCAGCAGATCGCTTGGGTCCCACAATGAGCAGTTCTTC.

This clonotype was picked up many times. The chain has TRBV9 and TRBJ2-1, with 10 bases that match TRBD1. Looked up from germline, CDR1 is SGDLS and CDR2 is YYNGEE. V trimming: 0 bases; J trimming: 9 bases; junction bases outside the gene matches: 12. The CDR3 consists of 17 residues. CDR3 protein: CASSVGLGTGAAGEQFF. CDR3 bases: TGTGCCAGCAGCGTAGGCCTCGGGACAGGGGCTGCGGGTGAGCAGTTCTTC.